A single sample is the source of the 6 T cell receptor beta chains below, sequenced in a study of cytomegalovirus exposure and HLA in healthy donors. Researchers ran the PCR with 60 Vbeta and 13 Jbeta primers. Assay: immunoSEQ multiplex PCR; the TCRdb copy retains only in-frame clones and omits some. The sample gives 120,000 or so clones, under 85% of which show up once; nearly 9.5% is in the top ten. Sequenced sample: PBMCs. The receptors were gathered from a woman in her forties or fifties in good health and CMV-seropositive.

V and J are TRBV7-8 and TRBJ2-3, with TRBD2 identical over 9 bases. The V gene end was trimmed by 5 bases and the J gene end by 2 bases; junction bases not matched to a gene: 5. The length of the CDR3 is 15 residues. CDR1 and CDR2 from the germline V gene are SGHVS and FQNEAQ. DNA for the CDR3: TGTGCCAGCAGCAGCTGGACTAGCGACACAGATACGCAGTATTTT. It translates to CASSSWTSDTDTQYF.

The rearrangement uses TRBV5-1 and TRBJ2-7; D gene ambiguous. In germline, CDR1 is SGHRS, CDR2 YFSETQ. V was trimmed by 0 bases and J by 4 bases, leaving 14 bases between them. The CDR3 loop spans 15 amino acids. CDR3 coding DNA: TGCGCCAGCAGCTTGGATCCTGGCACAGTTTACGAGCAGTACTTC. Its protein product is CASSLDPGTVYEQYF.

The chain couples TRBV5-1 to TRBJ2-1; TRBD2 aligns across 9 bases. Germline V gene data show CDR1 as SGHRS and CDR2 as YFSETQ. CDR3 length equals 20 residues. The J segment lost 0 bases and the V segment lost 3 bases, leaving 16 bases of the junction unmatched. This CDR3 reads CASSSAAGGPTLSSYNEQFF. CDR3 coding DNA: TGCGCCAGCAGCTCGGCAGCGGGGGGACCTACCTTAAGCTCCTACAATGAGCAGTTCTTC.

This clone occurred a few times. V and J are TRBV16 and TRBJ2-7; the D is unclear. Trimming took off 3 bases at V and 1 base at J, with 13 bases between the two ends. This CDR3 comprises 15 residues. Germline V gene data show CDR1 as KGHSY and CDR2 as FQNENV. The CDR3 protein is CASSHRITDSYEQYF. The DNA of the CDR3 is TGTGCCAGCAGCCATCGTATTACAGATTCCTACGAGCAGTACTTC.

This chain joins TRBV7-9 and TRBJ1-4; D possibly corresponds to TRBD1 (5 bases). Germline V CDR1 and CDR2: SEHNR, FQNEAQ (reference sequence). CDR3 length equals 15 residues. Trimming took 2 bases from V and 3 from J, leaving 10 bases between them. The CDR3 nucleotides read TGTGCCAGCAGCTTATCTCAGGGTTCTAATGAAAAACTGTTTTTT. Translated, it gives CASSLSQGSNEKLFF.

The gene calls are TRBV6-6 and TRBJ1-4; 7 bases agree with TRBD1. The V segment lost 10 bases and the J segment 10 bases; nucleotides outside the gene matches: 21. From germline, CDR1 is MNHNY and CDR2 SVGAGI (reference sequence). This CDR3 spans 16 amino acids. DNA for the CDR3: TGTGCCACCGTCAACGGGAGAGGGGGCCTTCGAGGAAAACTGTTTTTT. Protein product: CATVNGRGGLRGKLFF.